This T cell receptor beta chain is from a study of blood T cells in healthy people across ages. This clonotype turned up a few times. Germline values: CDR1 LGHDT, CDR2 YNNKEL (reference sequence). CDR3 length equals 16 residues. After removal of 4 bases from V and 4 bases from J, the junction contained 4 bases not matched to a gene. A sample-barcoded 5' primer and a J-beta primer mix were used in a second PCR of roughly 6 to 11 cycles. TCRdb re-derived calls from the 5' RACE reads in MiXCR, one entry per CDR3 protein. The table includes about a million distinct CDR3 sequences, 51% detected once. The chain combines TRBV3-1 with TRBJ2-5, with TRBD2 identical over 15 bases. Sequencing used blood. The clonotype was recovered from a woman between 55 and 75 years old in good health. As DNA, the CDR3 is TGTGCCAGCAGCCTAACGGGACTAGCGGGAGGAGAGACCCAGTACTTC. This codes for CASSLTGLAGGETQYF.